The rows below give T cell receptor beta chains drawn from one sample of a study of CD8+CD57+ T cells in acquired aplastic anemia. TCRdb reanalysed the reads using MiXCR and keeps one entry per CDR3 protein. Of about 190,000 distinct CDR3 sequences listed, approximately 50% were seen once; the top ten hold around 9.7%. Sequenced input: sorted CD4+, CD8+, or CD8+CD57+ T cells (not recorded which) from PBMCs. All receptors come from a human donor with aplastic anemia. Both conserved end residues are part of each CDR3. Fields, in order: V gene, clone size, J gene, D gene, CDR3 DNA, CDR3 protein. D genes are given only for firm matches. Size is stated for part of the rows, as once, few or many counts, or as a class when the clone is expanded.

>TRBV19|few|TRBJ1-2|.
TGTGCCAGTAGTATGTCTCGGAACTATGGCTACACCTTC
CASSMSRNYGYTF
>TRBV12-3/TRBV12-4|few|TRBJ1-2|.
TGTGCCAGCAGACTAGACAGACCCTATGGCTACACCTTC
CASRLDRPYGYTF
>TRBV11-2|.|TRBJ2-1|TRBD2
TGTGCCAGCAGCTTTTCCGGACTAGAGGGTGAGCAGTTCTTC
CASSFSGLEGEQFF
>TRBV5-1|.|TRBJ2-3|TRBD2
TGCGCCGGTAGGGCGGGGGAAAGCACAGATACGCAGTATTTT
CAGRAGESTDTQYF
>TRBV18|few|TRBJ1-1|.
TGTGCCAGCTCACCACAGGGGGACACTGAAGCTTTCTTT
CASSPQGDTEAFF
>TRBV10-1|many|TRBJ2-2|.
TGCGCCAGCAGTCCGCAAAACACCGGGGAGCTGTTTTTT
CASSPQNTGELFF
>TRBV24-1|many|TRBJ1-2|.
TGTGCCACCTCTGGGGGCAACTATGGCTACACCTTC
CATSGGNYGYTF
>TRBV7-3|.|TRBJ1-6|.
TGTGCCAGCAGCTTAAATTCAGGGGAAGGGTCACCCCTCCACTTT
CASSLNSGEGSPLHF
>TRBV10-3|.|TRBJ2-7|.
TGTGCCATCAGCGTTAGGGACGAGCAGTGCTTC
CAISVRDEQCF
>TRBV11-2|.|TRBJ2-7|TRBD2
TGTGCCAGCAGCCGACTAGCGGGAATAAAGTACTTC
CASSRLAGIKYF
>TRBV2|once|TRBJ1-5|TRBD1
TGTGCCAGCAGTTTACAGGGGCCTAGCAATCAGCCCCAGCATTTT
CASSLQGPSNQPQHF
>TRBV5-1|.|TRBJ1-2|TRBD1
TGCGCCAGCAGTTCTACCGGCGGGCAGGGGGGAAACTATGGCTACACCTTC
CASSSTGGQGGNYGYTF
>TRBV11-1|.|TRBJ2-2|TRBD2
TGTGCCAGCGGCTCTGGGCGGGAGGGCCGACGGACCGGGGAGCTGTTTTTT
CASGSGREGRRTGELFF
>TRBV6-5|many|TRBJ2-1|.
TGTGCCAGCAGTTCGACAGGAAGCTCCTACAATGAGCAGTTCTTC
CASSSTGSSYNEQFF
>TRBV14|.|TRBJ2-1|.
TGTGCCAGCAGCCAAACGGCAGAGCAGTTCTTC
CASSQTAEQFF
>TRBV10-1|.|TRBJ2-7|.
TGCGCCAGCAGTGAGACCGTCGTGGGCGCCTACGAGCAGTACTTC
CASSETVVGAYEQYF
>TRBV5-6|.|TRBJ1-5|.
TGTGCCAGCAGCCCAACACGTACAGGGACCCAGCATTTT
CASSPTRTGTQHF
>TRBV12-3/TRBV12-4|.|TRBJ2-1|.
TGTGCCAGCAGTTTAAATCGCGGGGCCGACAATGAGCAGTTCTTC
CASSLNRGADNEQFF
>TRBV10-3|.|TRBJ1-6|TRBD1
TGTGCCATCAGTGAGTCTCTGGGACAGCGTACTGAAAAACGCTATAATTCACCCCTCCACTTT
CAISESLGQRTEKRYNSPLHF
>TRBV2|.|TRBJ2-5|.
TGTGCCAGCAGACCCGGAGCCCGAGAGACCCAGTACTTC
CASRPGARETQYF
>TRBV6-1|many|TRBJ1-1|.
TGTGCCAGTCATACCCGGGGTGCGAACACTGAAGCTTTCTTT
CASHTRGANTEAFF
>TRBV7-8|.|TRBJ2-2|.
TGTGCCAGCAGCATCGGGACAACCACCGGGGAGCTGTTTTTT
CASSIGTTTGELFF
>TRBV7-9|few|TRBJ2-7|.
TGTGCCAGCAGCCTCAACACGTACGAGCAGTACTTC
CASSLNTYEQYF
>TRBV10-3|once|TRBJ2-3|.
TGTGCCACGCGAGGGATAGGGTCGCCAGATACGCAGTATTTT
CATRGIGSPDTQYF